This TCR beta chain is drawn from a study of control samples from healthy donors and cancer patients. Libraries were prepared by immunoSEQ multiplex PCR; TCRdb keeps only in-frame clonotypes and omits some of them. The sample has 20,000 to 25,000 clones, 88% seen once. This CDR3 is built from 13 residues. Trimming pared 4 bases from V and 7 bases from J, leaving 8 bases between. The germline V gene encodes CDR1 MNHEY and CDR2 SMNVEV (reference sequence). The sequencing input was PBMCs. The genes are TRBV27 and TRBJ1-6; D is undetermined. The receptor's source is a woman aged 60 to 75 with head and neck cancer. The CDR3 DNA reads TGTGCCAGCAGTTCCCCCGGGAATTCACCCCTCCACTTT. Translated, it gives CASSSPGNSPLHF.